The next 22 T cell receptor beta chains were all read from a single sample in a study of siplizumab effects on memory and regulatory T cells. Sequencing used immunoSEQ multiplex PCR; TCRdb keeps in-frame clones, though not all of them. The sample holds roughly 60,000 clones, approximately 93% seen once. The source material was CD8+ T cells sorted from blood. The receptor set was obtained from a human donor in good health.

The V call is TRBV2, the J call TRBJ1-4; a possible D gene is TRBD1 (5 bases). The length of the CDR3 is 14 residues. Looked up from germline, CDR1 is SNHLY and CDR2 is FYNNEI. Trimming cost V 6 bases and J 8 bases, with 16 bases left between them. Written as DNA, the CDR3 is TGTGCCAGCAGAGAGGGGCAGGGTGGGGAAAAACTGTTTTTT. Translated, it gives CASREGQGGEKLFF.

The chain joins TRBV14 to TRBJ2-7; perhaps D is TRBD1 or TRBD2 (5 bases each). Germline CDR1 and CDR2: SGHDN and FVKESK. CDR3 length: 15 residues. V was cut by 3 bases and J by 0 bases, with 12 bases left in between. The DNA for the CDR3 is TGTGCCAGCAGCCACCTGGACGGGACCTCCTACGAGCAGTACTTC. Residues: CASSHLDGTSYEQYF.

The J gene is TRBJ2-7, the V gene TRBV5-1; no reliable D call. The CDR3 has 15 amino acids. With 1 base removed from V and 2 bases from J, the gap between germline ends came to 13 bases. Germline V gene sequence: CDR1 SGHRS, CDR2 YFSETQ. The CDR3 bases are TGCGCCAGCAGCTTGTTCACTGGATTAACCTACGAGCAGTACTTC. Its protein is CASSLFTGLTYEQYF.

The chain joins TRBV2 to TRBJ2-2, with D perhaps TRBD1 (6 bases). Trimming cost V 1 base and J 1 base, with 13 bases left between them. Germline values: CDR1 SNHLY, CDR2 FYNNEI. CDR3 length equals 17 residues. The CDR3 region is CASSEVPTGVNTGELFF. CDR3 nucleotide sequence: TGTGCCAGCAGTGAAGTCCCGACAGGAGTGAACACCGGGGAGCTGTTTTTT. Using reference TRBV2 and TRBJ2-2 for the parts outside the CDR3, the full variable domain is EPEVTQTPSHQVTQMGQEVILRCVPISNHLYFYWYRQILGQKVEFLVSFYNNEISEKSEIFDDQFSVERPDGSNFTLKIRSTKLEDSAMYFCASSEVPTGVNTGELFFGEGSRLTVL.

Details on this clone: The junction and the germline gene differ at one end; a read error may be behind it. The CDR3 nucleotides read TGCGCCAGCAGCTTGTGGGTGTCCCGGGGAGCTGTTTTT. Its protein is CASSLWVSRGAVF. This chain uses TRBV5-1 with TRBJ2-2, with D perhaps TRBD2 (5 bases). The germline V gene has CDR1 SGHRS and CDR2 YFSETQ. This CDR3 spans 13 amino acids.

The CDR3 here is CAWTWGTGDYEQYF. DNA of the CDR3: TGTGCCTGGACTTGGGGGACAGGAGATTACGAGCAGTACTTC. The chain recombines TRBV30 with TRBJ2-7; 8 bases line up with TRBD1. Losses at the gene ends were 4 bases for V and 4 bases for J; bases not matched to a gene: 9. The V gene's germline CDR1 is GTSNPN and CDR2 SVGIG (reference sequence). CDR3 length equals 14 residues.

V gene TRBV7-9 combines with J gene TRBJ1-2; TRBD1 is a possible D gene (6 bases). Per the germline V gene, CDR1 is SEHNR and CDR2 is FQNEAQ (reference sequence). The CDR3 is made up of 14 amino acids. Trimming shortened V by 4 bases and J by 8 bases, and 17 bases separated the two germline ends. The CDR3 spells CASSSIQGGNGYTF. The CDR3 bases are TGTGCCAGCAGCTCAATACAGGGAGGTAACGGCTACACCTTC.

V gene TRBV27 combines with J gene TRBJ2-2; 9 positions agree with TRBD1. Unmatched junction bases numbered 2, after V lost 6 bases and J lost 6 bases. The germline CDR1 and CDR2 sequences are MNHEY and SMNVEV (reference sequence). The CDR3 totals 13 residues. The CDR3 here is CASRDRGAGELFF. CDR3 coding DNA: TGTGCCAGCAGGGACAGGGGAGCCGGGGAGCTGTTTTTT.

The V and J genes are TRBV11-2 and TRBJ2-2; D call uncertain. Trimming removed 1 base at V and 4 bases at J, with 4 bases between. The CDR3 is 13 residues long. Germline CDR1 SGHAT, CDR2 FQNNGV. CDR3 sequence: CASSLGVTGELFF. Written as DNA, the CDR3 is TGTGCCAGCAGCTTAGGTGTCACCGGGGAGCTGTTTTTT.

The chain links TRBV5-1 to TRBJ2-7; D possibly matches TRBD1 or TRBD2 (5 bases each). Trimming took off 4 bases at V and 1 base at J, with 12 bases between the two ends. The CDR3 contains 14 residues. CDR1 SGHRS and CDR2 YFSETQ come from the germline V gene. Here the CDR3 DNA reads TGCGCCAGCAGCGAGGGACGGGAATCCTACGAGCAGTACTTC. Protein product: CASSEGRESYEQYF.

Points on this clone: The junction differs from germline at one of its ends, possibly a read error. This chain uses TRBV5-1 with TRBJ2-3; TRBD2 agrees at 10 bases. The V gene's germline CDR1 is SGHRS and CDR2 YFSETQ. The CDR3 is made up of 16 amino acids. CDR3 loop: CASSPWTSGSTGTQYF. As DNA, the CDR3 is TGCGCCAGCAGCCCATGGACTAGCGGAAGCACAGGTACGCAGTATTTT.

This rearrangement joins TRBV7-2 to TRBJ1-1, with 9 bases that match TRBD1. The germline gives CDR1 SGHTA, CDR2 FQGNSA. Trimming cost V 5 bases and J 3 bases; bases outside gene matches: 16. The CDR3 loop spans 18 amino acids. The CDR3 spells CASSLAGTGTIEDTEAFF. The CDR3 DNA reads TGTGCCAGCAGCCTCGCCGGGACAGGGACAATCGAAGACACTGAAGCTTTCTTT.

This chain joins TRBV4-3 and TRBJ1-6; 8 nucleotides align to TRBD1. The CDR3 is made up of 16 amino acids. Trimming removed 2 bases from V and 6 bases from J; junction bases left unmatched: 6. CDR1 is LGHNA and CDR2 is YSLEER in the germline V gene. The CDR3: CASSQITGGFNSPLHF. The DNA for the CDR3 is TGCGCCAGCAGCCAAATTACAGGGGGTTTTAATTCACCCCTCCACTTT.

The rearrangement links TRBV4-1 to TRBJ2-7, with 9 bases aligning to TRBD1. Germline CDR1 is MGHRA and CDR2 is YSYEKL. The CDR3 contains 15 residues. The ends lost 0 bases at V and 4 bases at J; junction bases unmatched: 4. CDR3 nucleotides: TGCGCCAGCAGCCAAGAAGACAGGGGGTGGTACGAGCAGTACTTC. Translating gives CASSQEDRGWYEQYF.

The V call is TRBV5-1, the J call TRBJ2-7; 7 nucleotides agree with TRBD1. Per germline, CDR1 SGHRS and CDR2 YFSETQ. The CDR3 has 14 residues. V lost 4 bases, J lost 1 base, and 5 bases stayed unmatched. CDR3 in amino acids: CASSLTGASYEQYF. The CDR3 DNA reads as TGCGCCAGCAGCCTTACAGGGGCTTCCTACGAGCAGTACTTC.

The chain combines TRBV6-7 with TRBJ2-7; a possible D gene is TRBD1 (6 bases). TRBV6-7 is an ORF, and what it does is uncertain. The CDR3 is 13 amino acids. The ends were cut back, 6 bases at V and 4 bases at J, with 13 bases in the middle. The CDR3 sequence: CASSDHREYEQYF. The CDR3 DNA reads as TGTGCCAGCAGCGACCACAGGGAGTACGAGCAGTACTTC.

The chain joins TRBV9 to TRBJ2-7; 8 nucleotides match TRBD2. This CDR3 region has 16 residues. V was clipped by 4 bases and J by 1 base; unmatched bases: 10. Germline CDR1 reads SGDLS; CDR2 reads YYNGEE. The CDR3 DNA reads as TGTGCCAGCAGCCCTGGACTAGCCCTTTCGTCCTACGAGCAGTACTTC. This translates into CASSPGLALSSYEQYF.

This chain joins TRBV11-3 and TRBJ2-7, with a tentative D call TRBD2 (5 bases). The CDR3 sequence is 13 residues long. CDR1 is SGHNT, CDR2 YENEEA, per germline. Trimming stripped 5 bases from V and 3 bases from J, with 11 bases between. The CDR3 is CASSPDGIYEQYF. The CDR3 region has the DNA TGTGCCAGCAGCCCGGACGGGATCTACGAGCAGTACTTC.

V is TRBV7-9 and J is TRBJ1-5, with 7 positions matching TRBD1. With V trimmed by 4 bases and J by 7 bases, 4 bases remained unmatched. CDR1 is SEHNR and CDR2 is FQNEAQ in the germline V gene (reference sequence). There are 13 residues in the CDR3. The CDR3 nucleotides read TGTGCCAGCAGCTGGGGACAGAGACAGCCCCAGCATTTT. This sequence encodes CASSWGQRQPQHF.

The chain couples TRBV9 to TRBJ2-1; 11 nucleotides agree with TRBD2. CDR1 and CDR2 (germline): SGDLS, YYNGEE. The V gene end was trimmed by 2 bases and the J gene end by 2 bases; junction bases not matched to a gene: 3. The CDR3 length is 16 residues. Here the CDR3 DNA reads TGTGCCAGCAGCGTGATAGCGGGAGGGCCCTACAATGAGCAGTTCTTC. It translates to CASSVIAGGPYNEQFF.

The chain links TRBV6-1 to TRBJ2-7; D remains unclear. The CDR3 totals 15 residues. Germline V gene sequence: CDR1 MNHNS, CDR2 SASEGT. With 2 bases removed from V and 2 bases from J, the gap between germline ends came to 13 bases. Here the CDR3 DNA reads TGTGCCAGCAGTGAATTGGATTTTACCCCCTACGAGCAGTACTTC. Translation: CASSELDFTPYEQYF.

This clone was observed a single time. Here the CDR3 DNA reads TGCGCCAGCAGCCAAGCGGCGGGAGGACACAATGAGCAGTTCTTC. This codes for CASSQAAGGHNEQFF. The chain employs TRBV4-3 and TRBJ2-1; 8 bases are shared with TRBD2. This CDR3 region has 15 residues. The V gene end was trimmed by 1 base and the J gene end by 5 bases; junction bases not matched to a gene: 4. Germline V gives CDR1 LGHNA, CDR2 YSLEER.